This T cell receptor beta chain was sequenced in a study of T cell responses to AZD1222 COVID-19 vaccine. Study outcomes and limitations: There were mostly white British donors and more females than males, and clonal diversity was possibly underestimated. Nearly half of the spike-specific TCRs reportedly recognize variant regions that carry no mutations. Increased Spike-specific TCR breadth and depth were observed after two AZD1222 doses.

The CDR3 has 18 residues. CDR1 is SGHVS, CDR2 FNYEAQ, per germline. J lost 0 bases, V lost 0 bases, and 8 bases had no gene match. Both about-4-week and about-12-week second-dose recipients were combined. The table came from immunoSEQ multiplex PCR; TCRdb's copy has only in-frame clones and leaves some out. The sample holds 100,000 to 140,000 clones; around 90% are singletons and the top ten take roughly 5%. To note about this clone: The antigen is undetermined.

The specimen was peripheral blood, collected 28 days after the second AZD1222 dose. The chain combines TRBV7-6 with TRBJ2-7, with 10 bases matching TRBD2. This TCR derives from an adult who received the AZD1222 COVID-19 vaccine. This CDR3 is CASSLAASGGLSSYEQYF. The CDR3, as DNA: TGTGCCAGCAGCTTAGCGGCTAGCGGGGGCTTGAGCTCCTACGAGCAGTACTTC.